The 30 T cell receptor beta chains below come from one sample, sequenced in a study of T-cell memory formation after mild COVID-19. Each CDR3 protein gets one entry after TCRdb re-called the 5' RACE reads with MiXCR. In the table there are about 410,000 distinct CDR3 sequences, roughly 18% of which are singletons. The sequenced sample was PBMCs or a T cell subset sorted from them (not recorded which). The receptors stem from a man between 18 and 29 years old who had mild COVID-19 (a few samples of this study predate the infection). Cell type and time point are not known.

The chain combines TRBV18 with TRBJ2-4; TRBD2 aligns across 9 bases. The CDR3 runs 19 residues. V dropped 10 bases and J dropped 2; count of bases not matched to a gene: 21. Germline V gives CDR1 KGHSH, CDR2 LQKENI. As DNA, the CDR3 is TGTGCCACCCCCCCCGGCGGGGGGGCCAAAGGCGGGCCCAAAAACATTCAGTACTTC. This encodes CATPPGGGAKGGPKNIQYF.

This clonotype has just a few counts. The J gene is TRBJ1-2, the V gene TRBV15; D remains unclear. V shed 0 bases and J shed 0 bases, with 8 bases lying between them. The CDR3 has 15 residues. Germline CDR1 and CDR2: LNHNV and YYDKDF (reference sequence). For the CDR3, the DNA is TGTGCCACCAGCAGAGATGGCGCAGCTAACTATGGCTACACCTTC. Protein: CATSRDGAANYGYTF.

Many counts were recorded for this clonotype. V and J are TRBV6-2 or TRBV6-3 and TRBJ2-3, with D possibly being TRBD1 (7 bases). The germline V gene has CDR1 MNHEY and CDR2 SVGEGT. The germline V and J ends were trimmed by 2 bases and 4 bases, with 13 bases remaining between them. This CDR3 spans 15 amino acids. CDR3 nucleotide sequence: TGTGCCAGCAGTTACACCCAGGGGGGTGCAGATACGCAGTATTTT. Translation gives CASSYTQGGADTQYF.

This clonotype showed up many times. The gene calls are TRBV29-1 and TRBJ2-3, with D perhaps being TRBD1 or TRBD2 (5 bases each). CDR1 SQVTM and CDR2 ANQGSEA come from the germline V gene. The CDR3 runs to 14 residues. Trimming took 2 bases from V and 2 from J, leaving 11 bases between them. CDR3 sequence: CSVEFGAATDTQYF. CDR3 nucleotides: TGCAGCGTTGAATTCGGGGCCGCCACAGATACGCAGTATTTT.

This clonotype was counted only a few times. This chain joins TRBV4-1 and TRBJ1-3; TRBD1 is a possible D gene (6 bases). V was shortened by 2 bases and J by 4 bases, with 12 bases between the two germline ends. Per the germline V gene, CDR1 is MGHRA and CDR2 is YSYEKL. The CDR3 is 15 residues long. CDR3 sequence reads: CASSQTTGRGNTIYF. Written as DNA, the CDR3 is TGCGCCAGCAGCCAAACCACAGGGAGGGGAAACACCATATATTTT.

This rearrangement joins TRBV18 to TRBJ1-2; 10 bases match TRBD1. CDR1 is KGHSH, CDR2 LQKENI, per germline. V was clipped by 4 bases and J by 8 bases; unmatched bases: 7. The CDR3 is 14 residues long. The CDR3 nucleotides are TGTGCCAGCTCACTTGACAGGGGGCCGGCGGGCTACACCTTC. This sequence encodes CASSLDRGPAGYTF.

This clonotype was found a few times. The junction differs from germline at one of its ends, possibly a read error. The chain combines TRBV24-1 with TRBJ2-1; D may be TRBD2 (7 bases). The V gene's germline CDR1 is KGHDR and CDR2 SFDVKD. The CDR3 sequence is 13 residues long. CDR3 in DNA: TGTGCCACCACTGATGGGGGGGCGAATGAGCAGTTCTTC. This codes for CATTDGGANEQFF.

CDR3 amino acids: CASRRRGTGASEQYF. DNA for the CDR3: TGTGCCAGCAGGCGGAGGGGGACAGGGGCGTCCGAGCAGTACTTC. The chain joins TRBV27 to TRBJ2-7; 10 bases are a match to TRBD1. V gave up 6 bases and J gave up 6 bases; unmatched junction bases: 11. This CDR3 is 15 amino acids long. Germline CDR1 is MNHEY and CDR2 is SMNVEV (reference sequence).

V is TRBV7-6 and J is TRBJ2-7, with 8 bases lining up with TRBD1. Germline values: CDR1 SGHVS, CDR2 FNYEAQ. The CDR3 is made up of 14 amino acids. The V and J ends lost 6 bases and 3 bases, in that order; junction bases with no gene match: 7. CDR3 protein: CASSQTGAFYEQYV. CDR3 nucleotide sequence: TGTGCCAGCAGTCAGACAGGGGCCTTCTACGAGCAGTACGTC.

This sequence joins TRBV6-2 or TRBV6-3 and TRBJ1-2; D unresolved. The CDR3 spans 14 residues. Trimming took off 0 bases at V and 6 bases at J, with 11 bases between the two ends. Germline V gene data show CDR1 as MNHEY and CDR2 as SVGEGT. The chain's CDR3 is CASSYSNQIDGYTF. Written as DNA, the CDR3 is TGTGCCAGCAGTTACTCGAACCAAATAGATGGCTACACCTTC.

The sample holds a few counts of this clonotype. The J gene is TRBJ2-7, the V gene TRBV20-1, with D perhaps TRBD1 (6 bases). CDR3 length: 14 amino acids. Trimming stripped 3 bases from V and 3 bases from J, with 15 bases between. Germline V lookup: CDR1 DFQATT, CDR2 SNEGSKA (reference sequence). The CDR3 loop is CSARAPEGGYEQYV. DNA for the CDR3: TGCAGTGCTAGGGCCCCGGAAGGGGGCTACGAGCAGTACGTC.

This chain uses TRBV6-5 with TRBJ2-1; D gene uncertain. V was cut by 6 bases and J by 9 bases, with 27 bases left in between. The germline CDR1 and CDR2 sequences are MNHEY and SVGAGI. CDR3 size: 17 residues. The DNA of the CDR3 is TGTGCCAGCAGGAAATTAGACTGGGTCTCATCTTCCGCTGAGCAGTTCTTC. This codes for CASRKLDWVSSSAEQFF.

This clonotype was recorded a few times. The CDR3 region has the DNA TGTGCCACCAGCAGAGATAAAGCGGGGGTGGCAGATACGCAGTATTTT. Translation: CATSRDKAGVADTQYF. The chain combines TRBV15 with TRBJ2-3; 8 bases align to TRBD2. The germline CDR1 and CDR2 sequences are LNHNV and YYDKDF (reference sequence). Unmatched junction bases numbered 6, after V lost 0 bases and J lost 4 bases. The CDR3 length is 16 residues.

The rearrangement links TRBV7-2 to TRBJ1-5; D is undetermined. V was pared by 5 bases and J by 6 bases, with 11 bases between. CDR1 is SGHTA and CDR2 is FQGNSA in the germline V gene. The CDR3 is 13 residues long. The CDR3 bases are TGTGCCAGCAGCCCCATGCGGGCTCAGCCCCAGCATTTT. It specifies CASSPMRAQPQHF. The variable domain in full, completed from reference TRBV7-2 and TRBJ1-5, reads GAGVSQSPSNKVTEKGKDVELRCDPISGHTALYWYRQSLGQGLEFLIYFQGNSAPDKSGLPSDRFSAERTGGSVSTLTIQRTQQEDSAVYLCASSPMRAQPQHFGDGTRLSIL.

In its sample, this clonotype was seen a few times. The gene calls are TRBV12-3 or TRBV12-4 and TRBJ2-3; 14 bases line up with TRBD2. The V gene end was trimmed by 0 bases and the J gene end by 3 bases; junction bases not matched to a gene: 2. This CDR3 region has 17 residues. The CDR3 protein is CASSLAGLAGETDTQYF. CDR3 coding DNA: TGTGCCAGCAGTTTAGCGGGACTAGCGGGGGAGACAGATACGCAGTATTTT.

This clonotype appeared a few times. The V and J genes are TRBV6-2 or TRBV6-3 and TRBJ1-5; D uncertain. The CDR3 sequence is 14 residues long. The V gene's germline CDR1 is MNHEY and CDR2 SVGEGT. Trimming stripped 1 base from V and 2 bases from J, with 6 bases between. CDR3 bases: TGTGCCAGCAGTTACTTCGGGGGCAATCAGCCCCAGCATTTT. Amino acids: CASSYFGGNQPQHF.

The rearrangement links TRBV4-1 to TRBJ2-1; 7 bases fit TRBD2. In germline, CDR1 is MGHRA, CDR2 YSYEKL. This CDR3 spans 12 amino acids. V was pared by 4 bases and J by 8 bases, with 2 bases of the junction left unmatched. Here the CDR3 reads CASSLTSDEQFF. The CDR3 DNA follows: TGCGCCAGCAGCCTAACTAGCGATGAGCAGTTCTTC.

A few counts support this clonotype. V usage is TRBV7-9 and J usage is TRBJ2-7, with a tentative D call TRBD2 (6 bases). From germline, CDR1 is SEHNR and CDR2 FQNEAQ (reference sequence). The CDR3 contains 13 residues. Trimming removed 3 bases from V and 7 bases from J, with 13 bases in between. This CDR3 reads CASSFGGSLEQYV. The CDR3 DNA is TGTGCCAGCAGCTTCGGGGGTTCGTTGGAGCAGTACGTC.

The chain recombines TRBV5-6 with TRBJ1-2, with unresolved D. Germline V CDR1 and CDR2: SGHDT, YYEEEE. Trimming shortened V by 4 bases and J by 4 bases, and 8 bases separated the two germline ends. CDR3 size: 12 residues. CDR3 DNA sequence: TGTGCCAGCAGCATGACACTCTATGGCTACACCTTC. Translated: CASSMTLYGYTF.

In its sample, this clonotype was seen many times. V gene TRBV15 combines with J gene TRBJ2-3; D is ambiguous. Looked up from germline, CDR1 is LNHNV and CDR2 is YYDKDF (reference sequence). CDR3 length: 14 residues. V was shortened by 2 bases and J by 4 bases, with 10 bases between the two germline ends. The CDR3 loop reads CATSRSPTADTQYF. In DNA, the CDR3 is TGTGCCACCAGCAGATCCCCGACCGCAGATACGCAGTATTTT. Variable domain in full (rest from reference TRBV15 and TRBJ2-3): DAMVIQNPRYQVTQFGKPVTLSCSQTLNHNVMYWYQQKSSQAPKLLFHYYDKDFNNEADTPDNFQSRRPNTSFCFLDIRSPGLGDTAMYLCATSRSPTADTQYFGPGTRLTVL.

The chain links TRBV12-3 or TRBV12-4 to TRBJ1-2; 7 bases are shared with TRBD1. This CDR3 spans 13 amino acids. The V segment lost 5 bases and the J segment 8 bases; nucleotides outside the gene matches: 8. The CDR3 region has the DNA TGTGCCAGCAGTCGACAGGGTGTTATCGGCTACACCTTC. Amino acids: CASSRQGVIGYTF.

This clonotype was detected a few times. This rearrangement joins TRBV14 to TRBJ2-1; TRBD1 agrees at 7 bases. CDR3 length equals 17 residues. Losses at the gene ends were 6 bases for V and 3 bases for J; bases not matched to a gene: 14. Germline CDR1 reads SGHDN; CDR2 reads FVKESK. The CDR3 bases are TGTGCCAGCAGTCAAAATCCGACAGGGCCCTACTACAATGAGCAGTTCTTC. This translates into CASSQNPTGPYYNEQFF.

The chain joins TRBV25-1 to TRBJ2-4; 7 bases fit TRBD2. Per germline, CDR1 MGHDK and CDR2 SYGVNS. CDR3 length: 14 amino acids. V shed 4 bases and J 7 bases; nucleotides not matched to a gene: 7. The CDR3, as DNA: TGTGCCAGCAGTGCCACCGGGACTACTAACATTCAGTACTTC. Its protein is CASSATGTTNIQYF.

This clonotype was counted only a few times. This chain links TRBV11-2 with TRBJ2-1; D is ambiguous. Germline loops: CDR1 SGHAT, CDR2 FQNNGV. V shed 2 bases and J shed 6 bases, with 11 bases lying between them. CDR3 length equals 14 residues. DNA of the CDR3: TGTGCCAGCAGCTTAATAAGGTCTCGCAATGAGCAGTTCTTC. Translating it yields CASSLIRSRNEQFF.

This clonotype was observed a handful of times. The V gene is TRBV4-1, the J gene TRBJ1-2; 8 nucleotides agree with TRBD1. CDR3 length: 16 residues. The V gene's germline CDR1 is MGHRA and CDR2 YSYEKL. V trimming: 2 bases; J trimming: 7 bases; junction bases outside the gene matches: 12. CDR3 nucleotide sequence: TGCGCCAGCAGCCAACCCACACAGGGGGATAGAGGTGGCTACACCTTC. Translation gives CASSQPTQGDRGGYTF.

This clonotype was counted between two and nine times. The chain couples TRBV21-1 to TRBJ2-5; TRBD2, as called in the table, went unchecked against the DNA. TRBV21-1 is termed a pseudogene. The CDR3 is made up of 17 amino acids. The CDR3 region is CASSPYEGPRRRETQYF. The CDR3 DNA sequence: TGTGCCAGCAGCCCATATGAAGGGCCGAGAAGGAGGGAGACCCAGTACTTC.

This clonotype came up a few times. The chain is built from TRBV7-2 and TRBJ1-2; TRBD1 matches at 8 bases. The V gene end was trimmed by 2 bases and the J gene end by 7 bases; junction bases not matched to a gene: 3. Germline V lookup: CDR1 SGHTA, CDR2 FQGNSA. CDR3 length equals 13 residues. The CDR3 sequence is CASSLSRGRGYTF. The CDR3 bases are TGTGCCAGCAGCTTAAGCAGGGGGCGTGGCTACACCTTC.

The V call is TRBV5-4, the J call TRBJ1-4, with TRBD1 as a possible D gene (5 bases). The CDR3 spans 15 residues. V was trimmed by 5 bases and J by 6 bases, leaving 17 bases between them. Germline V gives CDR1 SGHNT, CDR2 YYREEE (reference sequence). The CDR3 nucleotides read TGTGCCAGCAGTTCAGGGTTTGCCACAGATGAAAAACTGTTTTTT. Residues: CASSSGFATDEKLFF.

This clonotype was counted a few times. The chain combines TRBV5-1 with TRBJ1-1; no clear D. Germline assignment: CDR1 SGHRS and CDR2 YFSETQ. Trimming left V 1 base short and J 1 base short, with 11 bases between. The CDR3 is 15 amino acids. The CDR3: CASSLKGFRNTEAFF. The DNA for the CDR3 is TGCGCCAGCAGCTTGAAAGGGTTTCGGAACACTGAAGCTTTCTTT.

This chain uses TRBV5-4 with TRBJ2-5; 15 bases are a match to TRBD2. The CDR3 has 16 amino acids. V gave up 2 bases and J gave up 5 bases; unmatched junction bases: 4. CDR1 and CDR2 from the germline V gene are SGHNT and YYREEE (reference sequence). In nucleotides, the CDR3 is TGTGCCAGCAGCTTCGGACTAGCGGGGGGGCGGGAGACCCAGTACTTC. Its protein product is CASSFGLAGGRETQYF. The whole variable domain, remainder taken from reference TRBV5-4 and TRBJ2-5, is ETGVTQSPTHLIKTRGQQVTLRCSSQSGHNTVSWYQQALGQGPQFIFQYYREEENGRGNFPPRFSGLQFPNYSSELNVNALELDDSALYLCASSFGLAGGRETQYFGPGTRLLVL.